This T cell receptor beta chain emerged from a study of post-analysis software for immune sequencing data (dated by TCRdb to the mid-2010s). Notes on the research overall: Recorded disease courses included relapsing-remitting, secondary progressive and progressive-relapsing multiple sclerosis, with some patients lacking subtype annotation. The patient repertoires were compared against 11 previously published healthy control repertoires obtained from donors aged roughly 6 to 25 years. A subset of samples was prepared in parallel using single-end sample barcoding, then pooled and co-amplified after Illumina adapter ligation.

With respect to this clonotype: There is no known antigen for this receptor. No much larger clone is present one base from it, and per-base qualities are unavailable.

The library was obtained by PCR. Sequencing instrument: Illumina HiSeq 2500. Unique molecular identifiers were incorporated into TCR beta cDNA libraries to reduce PCR and sequencing biases. Per 1 to 10 million input T cells, roughly 0.5 million cDNA molecules were obtained, such that each molecule approximated one T cell. The patient libraries were prepared and sequenced using the same protocol as the earlier healthy control dataset. Within a given batch, samples were prepared together, multiplexed and sequenced on the same HiSeq lane. The authors' analysis ran thus. Raw barcoded reads were processed with MIGEC, and single-read molecular identifier groups were discarded before consensus assembly and CDR3 extraction. VDJtools was used for post-analysis of the clonotype tables, with diversity normalized by down-sampling every dataset to the smallest sample size. To correct batch-related cross-sample contamination, repertoire overlap clustering matched CDR3 amino acid sequences but not nucleotide sequences. TCRdb applied fastp at Q25 and MiXCR to the public reads, then kept only in-frame beta chains. Each entry merges the rows of one CDR3 protein and shows their most common DNA and genes. V and J calls and clone size were set by TCRdb, not the authors. This sample has roughly 800,000 distinct CDR3 sequences in its table, and roughly 50% of those were observed once. Over 4% of the sample lies in the top ten.

Results the study describes overall, beyond this receptor: When samples were clustered directly using the F measure, samples prepared in the same batch co-clustered strongly, which prompted a batch-effect correction. Patients showed significantly higher frequencies than controls for a few TRBV segments, among them TRBV5-6, TRBV5-1 and TRBV20-1. Compared with controls, multiple sclerosis patients had significantly lower normalized Chao1 diversity, a finding suggesting substantial peripheral T-cell clonal expansion. The control group was slightly older than the multiple sclerosis patient group.

To demonstrate the VDJtools post-analysis software, TCR beta repertoires were profiled from the peripheral blood of more than ten young patients with multiple sclerosis. Multiple sclerosis patients were children and adolescents aged roughly 6 to 15 years. V is clipped by 0 bases and J by 6 bases, and the sequence between their germline boundaries is 9 bases long. CDR1 and CDR2 are drawn from the germline V gene: MGHRA, YSYEKL. Taken from cysteine to phenylalanine, the CDR3 has 15 residues. The DNA shown is the 45-base CDR3, in frame from base 1. What was sequenced was blood. Recombination joined TRBV4-1 with TRBJ1-6; the D gene cannot be resolved reliably. The sequence derives from a girl between 10 and 17 years old with multiple sclerosis. The nucleotide sequence is given as TGCGCCAGCAGCCAAGATCCCTGGGCTAATTCACCCCTCCACTTT. Translated, this is CASSQDPWANSPLHF.